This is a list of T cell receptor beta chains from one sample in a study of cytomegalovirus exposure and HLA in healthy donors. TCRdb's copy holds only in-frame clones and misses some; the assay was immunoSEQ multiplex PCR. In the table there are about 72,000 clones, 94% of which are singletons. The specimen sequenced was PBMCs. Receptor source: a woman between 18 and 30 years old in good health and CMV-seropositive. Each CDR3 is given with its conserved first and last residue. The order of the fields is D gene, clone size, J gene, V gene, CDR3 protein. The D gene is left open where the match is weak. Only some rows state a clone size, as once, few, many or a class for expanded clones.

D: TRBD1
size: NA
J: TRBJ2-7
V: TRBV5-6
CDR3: CASSWAGTVEQYF

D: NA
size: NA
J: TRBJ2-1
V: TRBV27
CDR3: CASSLSLRNEQFF

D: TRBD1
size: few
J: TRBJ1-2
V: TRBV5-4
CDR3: CASSSRDRSRLGYGYTF

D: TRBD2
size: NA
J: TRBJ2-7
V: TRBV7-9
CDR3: CASSSTSATYEQYF

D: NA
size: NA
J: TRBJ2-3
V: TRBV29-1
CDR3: CSVRGRSTDTQYF

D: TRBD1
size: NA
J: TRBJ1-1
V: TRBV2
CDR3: CASRQQGVSTEAFF

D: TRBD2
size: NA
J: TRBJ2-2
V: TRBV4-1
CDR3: CASSRMGTGTTKFSGELFF

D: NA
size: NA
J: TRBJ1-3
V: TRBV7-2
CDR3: CASSLSPTTGNTIYF

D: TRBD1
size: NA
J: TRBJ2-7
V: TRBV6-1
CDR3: CASMYLGTGPYEQYF

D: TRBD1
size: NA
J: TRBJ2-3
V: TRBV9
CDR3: CASSLPGGYTDTQYF

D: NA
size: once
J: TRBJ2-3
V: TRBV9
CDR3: CASSVGGVGTDTQYF

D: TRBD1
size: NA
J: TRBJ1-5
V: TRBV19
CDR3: CASQDYRGRNQPQHF

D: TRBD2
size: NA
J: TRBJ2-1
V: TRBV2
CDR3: CASSAILAGASYNEQFF

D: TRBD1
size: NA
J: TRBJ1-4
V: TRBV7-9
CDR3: CASTGGGEKLFF

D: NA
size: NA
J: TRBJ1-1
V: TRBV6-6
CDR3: CASSYSSGGTEAFF

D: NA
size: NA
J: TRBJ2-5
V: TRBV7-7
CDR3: CASSFGLAPPETQYF

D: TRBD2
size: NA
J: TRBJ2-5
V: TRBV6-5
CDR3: CASSGGLAGGETQYF

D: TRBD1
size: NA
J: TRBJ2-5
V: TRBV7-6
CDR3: CASSLETGLLQETQYF

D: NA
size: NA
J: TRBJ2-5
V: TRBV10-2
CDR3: CASRVAGQETQYF

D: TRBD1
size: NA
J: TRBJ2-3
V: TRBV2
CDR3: CASTTPGQGNTDTQYF

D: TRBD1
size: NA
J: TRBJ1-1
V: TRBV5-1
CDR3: CASSFGTGARNTEAFF

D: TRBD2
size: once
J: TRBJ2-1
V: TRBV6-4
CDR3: CASSPRTSGNNEQFF

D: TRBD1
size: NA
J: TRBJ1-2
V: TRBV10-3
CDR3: CAISESPDRVGLDTF

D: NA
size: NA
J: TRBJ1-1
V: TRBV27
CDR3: CASSLARAGDIEAFF

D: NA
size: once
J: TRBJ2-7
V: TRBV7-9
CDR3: CASSLRDTSYEQYF

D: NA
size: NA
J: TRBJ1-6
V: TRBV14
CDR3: CASSPLGSYNSPLHF

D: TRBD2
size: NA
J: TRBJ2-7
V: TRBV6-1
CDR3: CASSEGLAGSYEQYF

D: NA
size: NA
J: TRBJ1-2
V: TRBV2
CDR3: CASSGRVNYGYTF

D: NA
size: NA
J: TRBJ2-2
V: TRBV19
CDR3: CASSIGLNHIPGELFF

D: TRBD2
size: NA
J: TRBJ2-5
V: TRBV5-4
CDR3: CASSPPTGLAVPETQYF

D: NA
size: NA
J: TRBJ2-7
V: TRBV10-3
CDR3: CAISTGTIYEQYF

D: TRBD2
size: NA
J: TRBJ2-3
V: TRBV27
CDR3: CASSLSLAGGGDTQYF

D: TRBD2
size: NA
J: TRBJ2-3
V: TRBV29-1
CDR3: CSVGGSGGPDTQYF

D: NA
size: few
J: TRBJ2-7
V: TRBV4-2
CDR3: CASSQDRTGAYEQYF

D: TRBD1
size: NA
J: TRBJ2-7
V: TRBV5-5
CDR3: CASSLGGTGLYEQYF

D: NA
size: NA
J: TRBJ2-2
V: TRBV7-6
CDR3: CASSLGLRANTGELFF

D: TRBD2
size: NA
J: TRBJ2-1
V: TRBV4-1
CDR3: CASRLLAASSYNEQFF

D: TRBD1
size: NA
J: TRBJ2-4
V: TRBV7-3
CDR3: CASRHVDREAKNIQYF

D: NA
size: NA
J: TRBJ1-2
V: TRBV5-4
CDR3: CASSSPGGLGYGYTF

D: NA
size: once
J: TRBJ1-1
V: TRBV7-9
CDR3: CASSSGELTEAFF

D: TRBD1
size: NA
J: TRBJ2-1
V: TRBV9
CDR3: CASSVEGANYNEQFF

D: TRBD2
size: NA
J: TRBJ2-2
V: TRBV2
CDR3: CASRTGLAGANTGELFF

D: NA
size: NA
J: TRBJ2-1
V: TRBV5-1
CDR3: CASSEGGGGEQFF

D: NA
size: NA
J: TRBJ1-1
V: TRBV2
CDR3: CASSELLGLAEAFF

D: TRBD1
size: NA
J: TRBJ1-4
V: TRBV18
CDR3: CASSPRQGATGEKLFF

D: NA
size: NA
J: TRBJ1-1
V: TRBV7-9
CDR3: CASSFRGNTEAFF

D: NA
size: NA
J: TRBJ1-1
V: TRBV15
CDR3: CATSRDIGVEAFF

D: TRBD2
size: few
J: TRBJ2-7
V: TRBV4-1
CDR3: CASSQSASGGTPYEQYF

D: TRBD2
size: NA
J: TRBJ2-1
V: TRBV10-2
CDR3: CASSGLAGEHNEQFF

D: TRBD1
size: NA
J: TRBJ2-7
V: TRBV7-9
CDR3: CASSLGTGGSTEQYF

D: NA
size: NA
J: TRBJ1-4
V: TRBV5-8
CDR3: CASSLLLQRNEKLFF

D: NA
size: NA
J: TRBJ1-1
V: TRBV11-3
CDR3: CASSPITGNTEAFF

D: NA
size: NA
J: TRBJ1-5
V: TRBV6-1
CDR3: CASSSGGVWQPQHF